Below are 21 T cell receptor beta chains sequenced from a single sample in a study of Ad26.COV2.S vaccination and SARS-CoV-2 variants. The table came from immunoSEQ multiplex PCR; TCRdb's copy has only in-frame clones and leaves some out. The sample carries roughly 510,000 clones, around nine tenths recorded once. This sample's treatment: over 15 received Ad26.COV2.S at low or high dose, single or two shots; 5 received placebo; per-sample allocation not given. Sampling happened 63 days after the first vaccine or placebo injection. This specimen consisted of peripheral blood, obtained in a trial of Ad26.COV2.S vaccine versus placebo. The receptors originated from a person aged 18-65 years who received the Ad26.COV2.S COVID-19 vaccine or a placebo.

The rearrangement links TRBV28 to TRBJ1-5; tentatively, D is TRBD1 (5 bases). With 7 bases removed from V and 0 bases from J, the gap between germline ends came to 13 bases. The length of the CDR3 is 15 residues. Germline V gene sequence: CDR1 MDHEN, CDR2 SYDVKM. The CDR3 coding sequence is TGTGCCAGCAACCCCGGGGGATATAGCAATCAGCCCCAGCATTTT. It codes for CASNPGGYSNQPQHF.

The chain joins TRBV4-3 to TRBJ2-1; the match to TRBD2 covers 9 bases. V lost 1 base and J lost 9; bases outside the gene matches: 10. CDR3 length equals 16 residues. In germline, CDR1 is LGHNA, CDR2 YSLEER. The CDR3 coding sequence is TGCGCCAGCAGCCAAGTTCCTGTACTAGCGGGTGGTGAGCAGTTCTTC. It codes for CASSQVPVLAGGEQFF.

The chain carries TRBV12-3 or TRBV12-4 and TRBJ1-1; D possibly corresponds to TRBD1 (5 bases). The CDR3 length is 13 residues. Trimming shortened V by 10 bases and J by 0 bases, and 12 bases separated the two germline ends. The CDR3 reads CATGAFMNTEAFF. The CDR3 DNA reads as TGTGCCACCGGGGCCTTCATGAACACTGAAGCTTTCTTT.

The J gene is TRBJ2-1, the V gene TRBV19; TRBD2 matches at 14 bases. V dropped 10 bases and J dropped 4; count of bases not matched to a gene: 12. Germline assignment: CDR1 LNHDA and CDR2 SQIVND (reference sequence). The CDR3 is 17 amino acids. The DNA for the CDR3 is TGTGCCACAAGCCCTGGGACTAGCGGGAGTTATTACAATGAGCAGTTCTTC. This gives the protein CATSPGTSGSYYNEQFF.

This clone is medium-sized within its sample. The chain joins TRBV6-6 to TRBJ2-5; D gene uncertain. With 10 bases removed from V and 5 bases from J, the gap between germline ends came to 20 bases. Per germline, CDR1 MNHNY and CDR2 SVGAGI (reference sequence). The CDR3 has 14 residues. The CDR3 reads CATSPSVFLETQYF. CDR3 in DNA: TGTGCCACCTCCCCGTCGGTATTCTTGGAGACCCAGTACTTC.

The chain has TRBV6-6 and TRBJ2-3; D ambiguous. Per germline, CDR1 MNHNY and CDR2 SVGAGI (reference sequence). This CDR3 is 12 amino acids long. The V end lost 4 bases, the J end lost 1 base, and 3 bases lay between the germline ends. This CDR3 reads CASSFGTDTQYF. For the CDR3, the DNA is TGTGCCAGCAGTTTTGGCACAGATACGCAGTATTTT.

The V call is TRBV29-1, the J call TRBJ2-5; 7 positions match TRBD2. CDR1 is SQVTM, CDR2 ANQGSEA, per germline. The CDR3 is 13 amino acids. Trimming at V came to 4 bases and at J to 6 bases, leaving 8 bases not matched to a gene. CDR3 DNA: TGCAGCGTTGCCGCGGGGGTCGTAAAGACCCAGTACTTC. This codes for CSVAAGVVKTQYF.

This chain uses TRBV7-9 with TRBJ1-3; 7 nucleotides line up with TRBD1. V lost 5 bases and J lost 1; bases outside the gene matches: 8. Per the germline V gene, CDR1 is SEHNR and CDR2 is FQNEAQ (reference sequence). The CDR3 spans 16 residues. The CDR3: CASSIQGVESGNTIYF. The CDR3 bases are TGTGCCAGCAGCATTCAGGGGGTTGAATCTGGAAACACCATATATTTT. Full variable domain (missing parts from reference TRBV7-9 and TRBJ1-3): DTGVSQNPRHKITKRGQNVTFRCDPISEHNRLYWYRQTLGQGPEFLTYFQNEAQLEKSRLLSDRFSAERPKGSFSTLEIQRTEQGDSAMYLCASSIQGVESGNTIYFGEGSWLTVV.

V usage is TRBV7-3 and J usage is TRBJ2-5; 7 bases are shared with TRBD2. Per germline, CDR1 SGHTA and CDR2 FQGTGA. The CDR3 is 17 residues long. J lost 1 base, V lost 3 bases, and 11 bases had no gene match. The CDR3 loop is CASSLGRGRRLQETQYF. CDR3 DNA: TGTGCCAGCAGCTTGGGGAGGGGCAGACGGCTCCAAGAGACCCAGTACTTC.

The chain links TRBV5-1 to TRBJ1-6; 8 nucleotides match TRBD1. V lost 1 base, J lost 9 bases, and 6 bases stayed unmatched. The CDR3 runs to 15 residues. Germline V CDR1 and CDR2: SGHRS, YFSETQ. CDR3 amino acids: CASSLFVRGLSPLHF. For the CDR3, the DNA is TGCGCCAGCAGCTTGTTTGTCAGGGGGCTTTCACCCCTCCACTTT.

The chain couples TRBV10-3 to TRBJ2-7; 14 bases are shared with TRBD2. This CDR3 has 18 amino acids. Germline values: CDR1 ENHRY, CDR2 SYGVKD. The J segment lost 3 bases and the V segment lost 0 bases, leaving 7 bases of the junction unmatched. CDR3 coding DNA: TGTGCCATCAGTGAGTCGACGGGACTAGCGGGAGTTTTCTACGAGCAGTACTTC. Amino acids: CAISESTGLAGVFYEQYF.

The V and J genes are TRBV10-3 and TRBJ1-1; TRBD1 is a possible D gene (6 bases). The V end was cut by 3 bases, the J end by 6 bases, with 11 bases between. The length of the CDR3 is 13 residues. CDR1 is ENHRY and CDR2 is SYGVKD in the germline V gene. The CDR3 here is CAISDRGRAEAFF. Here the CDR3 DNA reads TGTGCCATCAGTGACAGGGGACGAGCTGAAGCTTTCTTT.

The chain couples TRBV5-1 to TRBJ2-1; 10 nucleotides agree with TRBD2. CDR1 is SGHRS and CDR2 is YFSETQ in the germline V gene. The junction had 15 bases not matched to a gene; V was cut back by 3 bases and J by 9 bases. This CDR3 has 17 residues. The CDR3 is CASSWNPSGRSHTEQFF. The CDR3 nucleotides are TGCGCCAGCAGCTGGAACCCTAGCGGGAGATCGCACACTGAGCAGTTCTTC.

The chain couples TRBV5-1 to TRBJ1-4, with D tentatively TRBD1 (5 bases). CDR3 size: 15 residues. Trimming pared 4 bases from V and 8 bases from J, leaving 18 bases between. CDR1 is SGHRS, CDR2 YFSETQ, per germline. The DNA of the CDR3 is TGCGCCAGCAGCCCCCAGGGTCAAAGGCGGGAAAAACTGTTTTTT. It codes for CASSPQGQRREKLFF.

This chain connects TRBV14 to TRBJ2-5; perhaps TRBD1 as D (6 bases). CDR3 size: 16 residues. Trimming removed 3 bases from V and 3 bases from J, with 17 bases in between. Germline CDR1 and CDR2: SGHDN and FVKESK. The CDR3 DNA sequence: TGTGCCAGCAGCCAGGTGTGGAGAGGGGACAAAGAGACCCAGTACTTC. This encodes CASSQVWRGDKETQYF.

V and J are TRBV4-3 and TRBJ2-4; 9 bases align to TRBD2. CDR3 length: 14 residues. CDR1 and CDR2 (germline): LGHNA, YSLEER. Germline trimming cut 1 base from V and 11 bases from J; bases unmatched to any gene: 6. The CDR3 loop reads CASSQGLASGVQYF. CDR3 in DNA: TGCGCCAGCAGCCAAGGGTTGGCTAGCGGGGTTCAGTACTTC.

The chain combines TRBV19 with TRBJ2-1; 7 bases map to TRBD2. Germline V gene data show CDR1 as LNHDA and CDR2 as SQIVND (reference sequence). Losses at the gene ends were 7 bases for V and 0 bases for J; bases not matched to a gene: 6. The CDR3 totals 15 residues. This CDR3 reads CASNHVAGSYNEQFF. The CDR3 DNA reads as TGTGCCAGTAACCATGTAGCGGGCTCCTACAATGAGCAGTTCTTC.

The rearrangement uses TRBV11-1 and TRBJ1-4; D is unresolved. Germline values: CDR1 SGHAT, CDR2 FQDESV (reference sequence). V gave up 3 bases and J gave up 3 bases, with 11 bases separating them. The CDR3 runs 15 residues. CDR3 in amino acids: CASSFDGSPNEKLFF. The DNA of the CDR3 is TGTGCCAGCAGCTTCGACGGTAGCCCTAATGAAAAACTGTTTTTT.

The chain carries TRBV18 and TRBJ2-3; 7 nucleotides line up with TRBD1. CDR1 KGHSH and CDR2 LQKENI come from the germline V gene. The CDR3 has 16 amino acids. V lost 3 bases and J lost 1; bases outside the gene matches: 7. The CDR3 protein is CASSPPTGARTDTQYF. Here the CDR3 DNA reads TGTGCCAGCTCACCTCCTACAGGGGCCCGCACAGATACGCAGTATTTT.

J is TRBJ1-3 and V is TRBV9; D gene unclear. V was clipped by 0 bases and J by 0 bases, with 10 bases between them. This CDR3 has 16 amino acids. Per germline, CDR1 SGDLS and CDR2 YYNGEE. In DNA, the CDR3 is TGTGCCAGCAGCGTAGGCCTCGCCTCCTCTGGAAACACCATATATTTT. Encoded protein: CASSVGLASSGNTIYF.

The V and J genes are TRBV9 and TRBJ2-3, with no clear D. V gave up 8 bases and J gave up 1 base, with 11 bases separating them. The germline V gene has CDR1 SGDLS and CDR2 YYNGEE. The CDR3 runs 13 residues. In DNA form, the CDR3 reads TGTGCCAGTTCCCCTGGGGGCACAGATACGCAGTATTTT. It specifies CASSPGGTDTQYF.